Below, 21 T cell receptor beta chains from the same sample are listed, as sequenced in a study of blood T cell repertoires in COVID-19 (dated by TCRdb to 2020 to 2021). The library was prepared using the immunoSEQ multiplex PCR assay. In TCRdb, the immuneACCESS table is reduced to in-frame sequences with V and J assigned. These tables do not hold every clone; where another copy was compared, an unresolved V gene accounts for under half, and the others remain unexplained. This sample has about 240,000 clones in its table, and 86% of those were observed once. Of the sample, 6.2% falls within the top ten clones. What was sequenced was peripheral blood. The source is a man aged 55 to 70 with acute or convalescent COVID-19.

The chain carries TRBV18 and TRBJ1-6; D unresolved. V lost 5 bases, J lost 9 bases, and 14 bases lay in between. The CDR3 length is 14 residues. The V gene's germline CDR1 is KGHSH and CDR2 LQKENI. CDR3 sequence: CASSSELSGSPLHF. The CDR3, as DNA: TGTGCCAGCTCATCGGAGCTATCTGGTTCACCCCTCCACTTT.

CDR3 sequence reads: CASSQDTAGWAYNEQFF. In nucleotides, the CDR3 is TGCGCCAGCAGCCAAGATACGGCGGGGTGGGCCTACAATGAGCAGTTCTTC. This chain joins TRBV4-3 and TRBJ2-1; a weak D match, TRBD2 (6 bases). V lost 0 bases, J lost 2 bases, and 14 bases lay in between. The V gene's germline CDR1 is LGHNA and CDR2 YSLEER. The CDR3 length is 17 residues.

The chain joins TRBV20-1 to TRBJ2-1, with unresolved D. The V gene lost 5 bases and the J gene lost 4 bases, with 3 bases spanning the gap. This CDR3 region has 10 residues. The V gene's germline CDR1 is DFQATT and CDR2 SNEGSKA (reference sequence). CDR3 sequence reads: CSAHYNEQFF. The CDR3 DNA is TGCAGTGCTCATTACAATGAGCAGTTCTTC.

CDR3 in DNA: TGTGCCTGGGGGACTAGCGGGAGATCGCAGTACTTC. It translates to CAWGTSGRSQYF. This rearrangement joins TRBV30 to TRBJ2-7; TRBD2 matches at 14 bases. The length of the CDR3 is 12 residues. Germline V gene data show CDR1 as GTSNPN and CDR2 as SVGIG (reference sequence). Unmatched junction bases numbered 3, after V lost 5 bases and J lost 9 bases.

V gene TRBV2 combines with J gene TRBJ1-5; no reliable D call. Germline CDR1 and CDR2: SNHLY and FYNNEI. The CDR3 covers 12 residues. V was clipped by 6 bases and J by 7 bases, with 10 bases between them. The CDR3 loop is CASSADNQPQHF. CDR3 sequence (DNA): TGTGCCAGCAGCGCCGACAACCAGCCCCAGCATTTT.

This rearrangement joins TRBV28 to TRBJ2-5; no definite D call. The CDR3 is 11 residues long. The V end was cut by 9 bases, the J end by 0 bases, with 5 bases between. CDR1 is MDHEN, CDR2 SYDVKM, per germline. The CDR3 loop is CASQDQETQYF. CDR3 coding DNA: TGTGCCAGTCAGGACCAAGAGACCCAGTACTTC.

This clone was seen more than once but under ten times. The chain joins TRBV12-5 to TRBJ1-3, with D tentatively TRBD1 (6 bases). V dropped 2 bases and J dropped 0 bases, with 8 bases sitting between them. The CDR3 totals 15 residues. The germline CDR1 and CDR2 sequences are LGHNT and FRNRAP. The CDR3 nucleotides read TGTGCTAGTGGTTTGTCAGGGGTCTCTGGAAACACCATATATTTT. Translation gives CASGLSGVSGNTIYF.

J is TRBJ2-2 and V is TRBV28; 8 bases line up with TRBD2. This CDR3 region has 16 residues. The trim removed 1 base at V and 6 bases at J, leaving 7 bases unmatched. Per the germline V gene, CDR1 is MDHEN and CDR2 is SYDVKM. As DNA, the CDR3 is TGTGCCAGCAGTTTATCGGTAGCGGGGAAATCCGGGGAGCTGTTTTTT. The encoded protein is CASSLSVAGKSGELFF.

The count of this clone is one. V and J are TRBV7-9 and TRBJ1-6; D uncertain. Deletions cut 4 bases from V and 0 bases from J, with 13 bases between. This CDR3 region has 17 residues. CDR1 and CDR2 from the germline V gene are SEHNR and FQNEAQ (reference sequence). DNA for the CDR3: TGTGCCAGCAGCTCGACTTCCCTGAGCTCCTATAATTCACCCCTCCACTTT. Translation gives CASSSTSLSSYNSPLHF.

The chain carries TRBV6-6 and TRBJ1-5, with 8 bases lining up with TRBD1. The CDR3 totals 15 residues. In germline, CDR1 is MNHNY, CDR2 SVGAGI (reference sequence). Trimming at V came to 5 bases and at J to 6 bases, leaving 9 bases not matched to a gene. The CDR3 nucleotides read TGTGCCAGCAGTACGAGGTCAGGGGGCGGTCAGCCCCAGCATTTT. This encodes CASSTRSGGGQPQHF.

The chain is built from TRBV2 and TRBJ1-4; D is unresolved. Trimming cost V 7 bases and J 9 bases, with 18 bases left between them. Germline loops: CDR1 SNHLY, CDR2 FYNNEI. The CDR3 length is 14 residues. Here the CDR3 reads CASKQQSLMKKLFF. The CDR3 DNA reads TGTGCCAGCAAACAGCAATCCTTAATGAAAAAACTGTTTTTT.

The chain has TRBV29-1 and TRBJ1-2; D might be TRBD1 (5 bases). CDR1 and CDR2 from the germline V gene are SQVTM and ANQGSEA. The CDR3 extends over 12 amino acids. The V gene lost 0 bases and the J gene lost 7 bases, with 9 bases spanning the gap. The CDR3 region is CSVEDGRGGYTF. The DNA of the CDR3 is TGCAGCGTTGAAGATGGAAGGGGTGGCTACACCTTC. Complete variable domain (other parts from reference TRBV29-1 and TRBJ1-2): SAVISQKPSRDICQRGTSLTIQCQVDSQVTMMFWYRQQPGQSLTLIATANQGSEATYESGFVIDKFPISRPNLTFSTLTVSNMSPEDSSIYLCSVEDGRGGYTFGSGTRLTVV.

V gene TRBV29-1 combines with J gene TRBJ2-1; the D gene is possibly TRBD2 (5 bases). In germline, CDR1 is SQVTM, CDR2 ANQGSEA. The CDR3 runs 12 residues. V was shortened by 0 bases and J by 11 bases, with 11 bases between the two germline ends. The CDR3 region is CSVEDRGSKQFF. CDR3 DNA: TGCAGCGTTGAAGATCGGGGTTCTAAGCAGTTCTTC.

The V call is TRBV2, the J call TRBJ1-2; weak D call: TRBD1 (6 bases). CDR3 size: 15 residues. Germline V gene lookup returns CDR1 SNHLY and CDR2 FYNNEI. V gave up 6 bases and J gave up 4 bases, with 18 bases separating them. The CDR3 sequence: CASRRGAVGSYGYTF. For the CDR3, the DNA is TGTGCCAGCAGGCGGGGGGCGGTTGGTAGCTATGGCTACACCTTC.

This clone came up a few times. The rearrangement links TRBV10-3 to TRBJ2-2, with a possible D match to TRBD1 (6 bases). This CDR3 is built from 15 residues. The ends were cut back, 3 bases at V and 2 bases at J, with 10 bases in the middle. CDR1 ENHRY and CDR2 SYGVKD come from the germline V gene. In DNA form, the CDR3 reads TGTGCCATCAGTGATCAGGGACACAACACCGGGGAGCTGTTTTTT. Protein product: CAISDQGHNTGELFF.

The CDR3 protein is CASSLMTGLFGNTIYF. The CDR3 nucleotides read TGTGCCAGCAGCCTAATGACAGGGCTGTTTGGAAACACCATATATTTT. V and J are TRBV5-6 and TRBJ1-3; 7 bases match TRBD1. With 4 bases clipped from V and 3 bases from J, the junction kept 10 bases outside the gene matches. Germline V lookup: CDR1 SGHDT, CDR2 YYEEEE. This CDR3 is 16 amino acids long.

In regard to this clone: The identical CDR3 is also encoded by other nucleotide sequences in the sample. The chain combines TRBV9 with TRBJ2-7; no reliable D call. Between the trimmed V and J ends, which lost 0 bases and 4 bases, there was a span of 11 bases. Germline V gene data show CDR1 as SGDLS and CDR2 as YYNGEE. This CDR3 spans 14 amino acids. CDR3 sequence (DNA): TGTGCCAGCAGCGTAGCTTCCTCCAGTTACGAGCAGTACTTC. This gives the protein CASSVASSSYEQYF.

V is TRBV11-2 and J is TRBJ1-4; TRBD1 agrees at 7 bases. There are 15 residues in the CDR3. CDR1 SGHAT and CDR2 FQNNGV come from the germline V gene. After removal of 6 bases from V and 0 bases from J, the junction contained 4 bases not matched to a gene. This CDR3 is CASSTGDATNEKLFF. In DNA form, the CDR3 reads TGTGCCAGCAGTACAGGGGACGCAACTAATGAAAAACTGTTTTTT.

The rearrangement uses TRBV19 and TRBJ2-1, with TRBD2 identical over 10 bases. From germline, CDR1 is LNHDA and CDR2 SQIVND (reference sequence). The CDR3 is made up of 13 amino acids. The V segment lost 8 bases and the J segment 9 bases; nucleotides outside the gene matches: 7. As DNA, the CDR3 is TGTGCCAGTCAAGCGGGAGGGCCGAGTGAGCAGTTCTTC. Its protein is CASQAGGPSEQFF.

As to this clone: The same CDR3 also results from other DNA sequences found in this sample. The J gene is TRBJ1-1, the V gene TRBV6-5; possibly TRBD1 for D (6 bases). The germline V gene encodes CDR1 MNHEY and CDR2 SVGAGI. Trimming pared 7 bases from V and 5 bases from J, leaving 8 bases between. The CDR3 length is 11 residues. Written as DNA, the CDR3 is TGTGCCAGCACCAGGGGTACTGAAGCTTTCTTT. Its protein product is CASTRGTEAFF.

This clone was detected only once. The genes are TRBV5-6 and TRBJ2-7; 8 bases map to TRBD2. The length of the CDR3 is 15 residues. Trimming at V came to 1 base and at J to 4 bases, leaving 7 bases not matched to a gene. Per germline, CDR1 SGHDT and CDR2 YYEEEE. CDR3: CASSLSSGSPYEQYF. For the CDR3, the DNA is TGTGCCAGCAGCTTGTCAAGCGGGAGTCCATACGAGCAGTACTTC.